Each of the 26 T cell receptor beta chains below was sequenced from the same sample in a study of blood T cell repertoires in COVID-19. Repertoires were generated with immunoSEQ multiplex PCR, while TCRdb's copy carries only in-frame clones and drops some. The table lists roughly 250,000 clones, around 85% of them singletons. The material sequenced was PBMCs or T cells enriched from blood (not recorded which). The receptor source for this set is a woman in her 40s with acute COVID-19.

J is TRBJ2-1 and V is TRBV5-1, with D tentatively TRBD1 (6 bases). V was trimmed by 0 bases and J by 9 bases, leaving 13 bases between them. The CDR3 is 14 residues long. Per the germline V gene, CDR1 is SGHRS and CDR2 is YFSETQ. The DNA of the CDR3 is TGCGCCAGCAGCTTGGTCGCAGGGGCCGGTGAGCAGTTCTTC. The encoded protein is CASSLVAGAGEQFF.

This clone was seen a few times. The chain has TRBV5-4 and TRBJ2-1; TRBD2 matches at 7 bases. Germline CDR1 reads SGHNT; CDR2 reads YYREEE (reference sequence). CDR3 length: 16 residues. V lost 5 bases to trimming and J lost 8 bases; unmatched junction nucleotides: 16. The CDR3: CASSLLSGTGVDEQFF. The CDR3 DNA reads as TGTGCCAGCAGTCTATTAAGCGGGACGGGGGTGGATGAGCAGTTCTTC.

This rearrangement joins TRBV7-9 to TRBJ2-1; 8 bases map to TRBD1. Germline V gene sequence: CDR1 SEHNR, CDR2 FQNEAQ (reference sequence). V shed 5 bases, J shed 2 bases, and the junction held 8 bases outside the gene matches. This CDR3 comprises 16 residues. CDR3 loop: CASSQTGTGPYNEQFF. CDR3 nucleotides: TGTGCCAGCAGCCAGACCGGGACAGGCCCCTACAATGAGCAGTTCTTC.

The chain joins TRBV19 to TRBJ2-7; TRBD1 aligns across 10 bases. Germline CDR1 reads LNHDA; CDR2 reads SQIVND (reference sequence). V lost 5 bases and J lost 4; bases outside the gene matches: 8. The CDR3 spans 15 residues. The CDR3 nucleotides read TGTGCCAGTAGTCCAGGGACAGGGGCAAGGTACGAGCAGTACTTC. Its protein product is CASSPGTGARYEQYF. The full variable domain, its missing parts supplied by reference TRBV19 and TRBJ2-7, is DGGITQSPKYLFRKEGQNVTLSCEQNLNHDAMYWYRQDPGQGLRLIYYSQIVNDFQKGDIAEGYSVSREKKESFPLTVTSAQKNPTAFYLCASSPGTGARYEQYFGPGTRLTVT.

The chain has TRBV2 and TRBJ2-7, with 7 positions matching TRBD2. The germline CDR1 and CDR2 sequences are SNHLY and FYNNEI. With 7 bases clipped from V and 7 bases from J, the junction kept 13 bases outside the gene matches. This CDR3 has 14 residues. CDR3 sequence reads: CASTFGGVTKEQYF. The CDR3 nucleotides are TGTGCCAGCACGTTTGGGGGGGTAACTAAAGAGCAGTACTTC.

For the CDR3, the DNA is TGTGCCAGTCGCATAGCGACCTCCACCGGGGAGCTGTTTTTT. Encoded protein: CASRIATSTGELFF. The chain combines TRBV3-1 (or the pseudogene TRBV3-2) with TRBJ2-2; perhaps TRBD2 as D (5 bases). Trimming cost V 9 bases and J 4 bases, with 15 bases left between them. Looked up from germline, CDR1 is LGHDT and CDR2 is YNNKEL (reference sequence). The CDR3 length is 14 residues.

This chain uses TRBV27 with TRBJ1-2; D is undetermined. Germline loops: CDR1 MNHEY, CDR2 SMNVEV (reference sequence). CDR3 length equals 12 residues. Between the trimmed V and J ends, which lost 7 bases and 6 bases, there was a span of 12 bases. The chain's CDR3 is CASKKGRDGYTF. In DNA, the CDR3 is TGTGCCAGCAAAAAAGGCCGGGATGGCTACACCTTC.

The chain carries TRBV18 and TRBJ2-5; 9 bases match TRBD1. V was pared by 0 bases and J by 5 bases, with 7 bases of the junction left unmatched. CDR1 is KGHSH, CDR2 LQKENI, per germline. The CDR3 consists of 16 residues. The CDR3 is CASSPPTGGAGETQYF. DNA for the CDR3: TGTGCCAGCTCACCACCAACAGGGGGCGCCGGGGAGACCCAGTACTTC.

This clone was found once. This rearrangement joins TRBV5-1 to TRBJ2-1, with 14 bases fitting TRBD2. CDR1 and CDR2 from the germline V gene are SGHRS and YFSETQ. J lost 0 bases, V lost 5 bases, and 10 bases had no gene match. The CDR3 consists of 19 residues. CDR3 nucleotides: TGCGCCAGCAGGCGTGCGAGACTAGCGGGAGGGAGCTCCTACAATGAGCAGTTCTTC. The encoded protein is CASRRARLAGGSSYNEQFF.

The V and J genes are TRBV5-3 and TRBJ1-1; maybe TRBD1 (6 bases). TRBV5-3 is an open reading frame, and its role is uncertain. The CDR3 extends over 13 amino acids. Between the trimmed V and J ends, which lost 4 bases and 2 bases, there was a span of 9 bases. CDR3 residues: CARSRDINTEAFF. As DNA, the CDR3 is TGTGCCAGAAGCCGGGACATTAACACTGAAGCTTTCTTT.

The chain carries TRBV12-3 or TRBV12-4 and TRBJ1-1; perhaps TRBD1 as D (5 bases). Trimming shortened V by 3 bases and J by 7 bases, and 12 bases separated the two germline ends. The length of the CDR3 is 13 residues. The CDR3 region has the DNA TGTGCCAGCAGTTTGTTCGGGACTGATGAAGCTTTCTTT. Amino acids: CASSLFGTDEAFF.

The chain joins TRBV24-1 to TRBJ2-1; 9 bases are shared with TRBD2. V lost 5 bases and J lost 0; bases outside the gene matches: 4. This CDR3 comprises 16 residues. Germline CDR1 and CDR2: KGHDR and SFDVKD. As DNA, the CDR3 is TGTGCCACCAGTGGAAGTAGCGGGAGCTCCTACAATGAGCAGTTCTTC. The encoded protein is CATSGSSGSSYNEQFF.

V usage is TRBV19 and J usage is TRBJ2-1; 10 bases line up with TRBD2. V was clipped by 6 bases and J by 4 bases; unmatched bases: 6. The CDR3 sequence is 15 residues long. Looked up from germline, CDR1 is LNHDA and CDR2 is SQIVND (reference sequence). CDR3 in DNA: TGTGCCAGTAGCCTCCGGACTAGCGGTTACAATGAGCAGTTCTTC. Translating gives CASSLRTSGYNEQFF.

The chain is built from TRBV19 and TRBJ2-6; the D gene is possibly TRBD2 (6 bases). This CDR3 spans 17 amino acids. Trimming removed 1 base at V and 1 base at J, with 11 bases between. Germline-derived CDR1 and CDR2 are LNHDA and SQIVND (reference sequence). The CDR3: CASSIGKEGSGANVLTF. In DNA form, the CDR3 reads TGTGCCAGTAGTATAGGGAAGGAGGGTTCTGGGGCCAACGTCCTGACTTTC.

The chain combines TRBV19 with TRBJ1-2; D is possibly TRBD1 (5 bases). This CDR3 contains 12 residues. Trimming took off 7 bases at V and 9 bases at J, with 15 bases between the two ends. The germline V gene has CDR1 LNHDA and CDR2 SQIVND (reference sequence). The CDR3 here is CASTSDKISYTF. CDR3 sequence (DNA): TGTGCCAGTACCTCGGACAAAATTAGCTACACCTTC. The full variable domain, completed using reference TRBV19 and TRBJ1-2, is DGGITQSPKYLFRKEGQNVTLSCEQNLNHDAMYWYRQDPGQGLRLIYYSQIVNDFQKGDIAEGYSVSREKKESFPLTVTSAQKNPTAFYLCASTSDKISYTFGSGTRLTVV.

The rearrangement joins TRBV2 to TRBJ2-7, with TRBD2 as a possible D gene (6 bases). The ends were cut back, 0 bases at V and 0 bases at J, with 9 bases in the middle. CDR1 is SNHLY and CDR2 is FYNNEI in the germline V gene. This CDR3 is built from 15 residues. The CDR3 loop reads CASSEARGYSYEQYF. Here the CDR3 DNA reads TGTGCCAGCAGTGAAGCCCGGGGGTACTCCTACGAGCAGTACTTC.

The chain links TRBV2 to TRBJ1-3; TRBD1 aligns across 7 bases. CDR1 and CDR2 (germline): SNHLY, FYNNEI. The length of the CDR3 is 15 residues. Germline trimming cut 5 bases from V and 0 bases from J; bases unmatched to any gene: 4. The CDR3 reads CASSRGQFSGNTIYF. CDR3 bases: TGTGCCAGCAGTCGGGGACAGTTCTCTGGAAACACCATATATTTT.

The rearrangement links TRBV6-2 or TRBV6-3 to TRBJ2-7; 8 positions agree with TRBD1. V was pared by 4 bases and J by 0 bases, with 5 bases of the junction left unmatched. The CDR3 spans 15 residues. Germline CDR1 is MNHEY and CDR2 is SVGEGT. CDR3 DNA sequence: TGTGCCAGCAGTTGGACAGGGACCGTCTCCTACGAGCAGTACTTC. Its translation is CASSWTGTVSYEQYF.

This chain joins TRBV27 and TRBJ1-2; tentative D call: TRBD1 (6 bases). There are 14 residues in the CDR3. The V end lost 8 bases, the J end lost 4 bases, and 17 bases lay between the germline ends. Germline lookup yields CDR1 MNHEY and CDR2 SMNVEV (reference sequence). CDR3 sequence: CASHRGGVGYGYTF. The CDR3 DNA is TGTGCCAGCCACCGAGGGGGGGTCGGCTATGGCTACACCTTC.

The sample holds one count of this clone. The rearrangement uses TRBV28 and TRBJ2-7, with 11 positions matching TRBD1. Germline V CDR1 and CDR2: MDHEN, SYDVKM. This CDR3 spans 13 amino acids. V dropped 7 bases and J dropped 6; count of bases not matched to a gene: 5. The CDR3 loop is CASTTDRGLEQYF. In DNA, the CDR3 is TGTGCCAGCACCACGGACAGGGGGCTCGAGCAGTACTTC.

The chain employs TRBV29-1 and TRBJ1-1; D possibly corresponds to TRBD1 (5 bases). The germline CDR1 and CDR2 sequences are SQVTM and ANQGSEA. The CDR3 covers 13 residues. Trimming removed 2 bases at V and 1 base at J, with 8 bases between. CDR3 bases: TGCAGCGTTGAAAAGGGGCCGAACACTGAAGCTTTCTTT. As protein: CSVEKGPNTEAFF.

This clone has a handful of counts. The chain links TRBV25-1 to TRBJ1-5, with D possibly matching TRBD1 (6 bases). The CDR3 covers 14 residues. Germline-derived CDR1 and CDR2 are MGHDK and SYGVNS. Trimming stripped 3 bases from V and 6 bases from J, with 12 bases between. CDR3 sequence (DNA): TGTGCCAGCAGTGATTACAGGGCTGGTCAGCCCCAGCATTTT. Residues: CASSDYRAGQPQHF. Full variable domain (outside the CDR3, taken from reference TRBV25-1 and TRBJ1-5): EADIYQTPRYLVIGTGKKITLECSQTMGHDKMYWYQQDPGMELHLIHYSYGVNSTEKGDLSSESTVSRIRTEHFPLTLESARPSHTSQYLCASSDYRAGQPQHFGDGTRLSIL.

The chain is built from TRBV30 and TRBJ2-2; 10 nucleotides line up with TRBD2. The CDR3 spans 16 residues. Germline CDR1 GTSNPN, CDR2 SVGIG (reference sequence). J lost 4 bases, V lost 3 bases, and 8 bases had no gene match. CDR3 sequence reads: CAWRVTSGQITGELFF. The CDR3 region has the DNA TGTGCCTGGAGGGTGACTAGCGGGCAGATCACCGGGGAGCTGTTTTTT.

The chain is built from TRBV2 and TRBJ2-1, with D possibly TRBD2 on 5 matching bases. Trimming pared 6 bases from V and 0 bases from J, leaving 12 bases between. The CDR3 totals 15 residues. Germline V lookup: CDR1 SNHLY, CDR2 FYNNEI. Here the CDR3 DNA reads TGTGCCAGCAGGGAGGACGGCAGCTCCTACAATGAGCAGTTCTTC. Encoded protein: CASREDGSSYNEQFF.

The chain uses TRBV12-3 or TRBV12-4 and TRBJ1-2; 7 bases align to TRBD1. Germline trimming cut 5 bases from V and 5 bases from J; bases unmatched to any gene: 2. The CDR3 totals 12 residues. CDR3 in amino acids: CASSDRAYGYTF. CDR3 nucleotides: TGTGCCAGCAGTGACAGGGCGTATGGCTACACCTTC.

The V call is TRBV20-1, the J call TRBJ1-3, with D uncertain. From germline, CDR1 is DFQATT and CDR2 SNEGSKA (reference sequence). The V end was cut by 3 bases, the J end by 3 bases, with 3 bases between. The CDR3 spans 11 residues. The CDR3 sequence: CSASGGNTIYF. In DNA, the CDR3 is TGCAGTGCTAGCGGTGGAAACACCATATATTTT.